This T cell receptor (beta chain) is drawn from a study of identical twins. TCRdb called the 5' RACE reads again in MiXCR, with one record for every CDR3 protein. The sample includes 450,000 or so distinct CDR3 sequences, approximately 15% of them seen just once. Study-level points and caveats: Weaker excess twin sharing was seen among beta out-of-frame sequences.

The CDR3 is 16 amino acids. The germline V and J ends were trimmed by 0 bases and 2 bases, with 13 bases remaining between them. Looked up from germline, CDR1 is LNHNV and CDR2 is YYDKDF (reference sequence). Notes on this clonotype: Its antigen is still unknown.

This sample was also put to use in a study of yellow fever vaccine responses in identical twins. That paper adds: As reported, the vaccine T cell response of twins seemed partly convergent and partly personalized.

The chain employs TRBV15 and TRBJ2-5, with no clear D. The source is a woman under 30 in good health. What was sequenced was CD4+ T cells sorted from blood. The CDR3 region has the DNA TGTGCCACCAGCAGAGATCCCCAGACGGCTCAAGAGACCCAGTACTTC. Residues: CATSRDPQTAQETQYF.